The 5 T cell receptor beta chains in this list originate from one sample, sequenced in a study of blood T cell repertoires in COVID-19. Assay used: immunoSEQ multiplex PCR; TCRdb lists only in-frame clones, some missing. The sample holds approximately 300,000 clones, around 92% seen once. The sample was peripheral blood. Every receptor here comes from a woman aged 30 to 39 with COVID-19, enrolled during active disease.

The rearrangement links TRBV6-2 or TRBV6-3 to TRBJ1-1, with D unresolved. The CDR3 sequence is 16 residues long. Germline CDR1 and CDR2: MNHEY and SVGEGT. V dropped 5 bases and J dropped 1 base, with 17 bases sitting between them. CDR3 loop: CASSQRRDRRNTEAFF. The CDR3 DNA is TGTGCCAGCAGTCAGCGGCGGGATAGGAGGAACACTGAAGCTTTCTTT.

This clone showed up just once. V and J are TRBV2 and TRBJ2-7; possibly TRBD2 for D (5 bases). CDR3 length equals 11 residues. CDR1 is SNHLY, CDR2 FYNNEI, per germline. Deletions cut 5 bases from V and 4 bases from J, with 6 bases between. The CDR3 loop is CASSWTYEQYV. Written as DNA, the CDR3 is TGTGCCAGCAGTTGGACTTACGAGCAGTACGTC.

This chain uses TRBV12-3 or TRBV12-4 with TRBJ1-1, with TRBD1 identical over 7 bases. J was trimmed by 8 bases and V by 7 bases; bases with no gene match: 4. The CDR3 covers 11 residues. The CDR3, as DNA: TGTGCCAGCACCCGGGACAGAGAAGCTTTCTTT. This codes for CASTRDREAFF.

This chain links TRBV4-1 with TRBJ2-7; 9 bases align to TRBD1. This CDR3 has 18 amino acids. V lost 1 base to trimming and J lost 2 bases; unmatched junction nucleotides: 12. Germline V gene sequence: CDR1 MGHRA, CDR2 YSYEKL. The CDR3 coding sequence is TGCGCCAGCAGCCAAGGCCGACAGGGGGTCGGCCTAACCTACGAGCAGTACTTC. This encodes CASSQGRQGVGLTYEQYF.

The CDR3 reads CASSQRTSGSGTGELFF. In DNA, the CDR3 is TGTGCCAGCAGCCAAAGGACTAGCGGGTCTGGCACCGGGGAGCTGTTTTTT. The J gene is TRBJ2-2, the V gene TRBV3-1 (or the pseudogene TRBV3-2), with 11 bases lining up with TRBD2. Losses at the gene ends were 2 bases for V and 4 bases for J; bases not matched to a gene: 6. The germline CDR1 and CDR2 sequences are LGHDT and YNNKEL (reference sequence). CDR3 length: 17 residues.